This T cell receptor beta chain was obtained from a study of blood T cell repertoires in COVID-19. The overall study: The analysed material was cDNA or gDNA that came from T cells, B-cell-depleted T cells, or PBMCs.

Germline V gene lookup returns CDR1 LNHDA and CDR2 SQIVND (reference sequence). The CDR3 has 13 residues. The V and J ends lost 6 bases and 5 bases respectively, with 14 bases between them. Libraries were prepared by immunoSEQ multiplex PCR; TCRdb keeps only in-frame clonotypes and omits some of them. The sample includes 70,000 to 90,000 clones, roughly 87% of them seen just once. The material sequenced was peripheral blood. V usage is TRBV19 and J usage is TRBJ2-7; unclear D gene. The receptor's source is a man in his fifties or sixties with acute or convalescent COVID-19. The CDR3 region is CASSPTSAHEQYF. The CDR3 DNA reads TGTGCCAGTAGCCCGACTTCTGCCCACGAGCAGTACTTC.